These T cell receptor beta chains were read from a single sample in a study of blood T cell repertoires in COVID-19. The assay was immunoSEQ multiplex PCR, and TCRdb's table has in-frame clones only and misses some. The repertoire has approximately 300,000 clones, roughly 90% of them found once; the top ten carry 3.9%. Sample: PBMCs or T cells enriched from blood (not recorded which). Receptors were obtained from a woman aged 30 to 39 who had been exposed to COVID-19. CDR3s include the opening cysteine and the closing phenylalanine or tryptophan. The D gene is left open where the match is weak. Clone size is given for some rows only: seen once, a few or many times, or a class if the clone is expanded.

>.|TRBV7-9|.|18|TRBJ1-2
CASSLVEASPKWSYGYTF
TGTGCCAGCAGCTTAGTTGAGGCGAGCCCCAAATGGAGTTATGGCTACACCTTC
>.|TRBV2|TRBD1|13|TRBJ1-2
CASSQGAYYGYTF
TGTGCCAGCAGTCAGGGGGCTTACTATGGCTACACCTTC
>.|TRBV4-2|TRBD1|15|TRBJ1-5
CASSQRDSLRQPQHF
TGTGCCAGCAGCCAAAGGGACAGCTTGAGGCAGCCCCAGCATTTT
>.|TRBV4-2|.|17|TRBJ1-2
CASSQELTGVLGYGYTF
TGTGCCAGCAGCCAAGAGCTCACGGGGGTTCTTGGCTATGGCTACACCTTC
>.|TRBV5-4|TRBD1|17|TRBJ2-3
CASSQGTGVWGTDTQYF
TGTGCCAGCAGCCAAGGGACAGGGGTATGGGGCACAGATACGCAGTATTTT
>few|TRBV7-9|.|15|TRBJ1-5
CASSLGLGPNQPQHF
TGTGCCAGCAGCTTAGGCCTGGGGCCCAATCAGCCCCAGCATTTT
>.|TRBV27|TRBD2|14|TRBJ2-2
CASSLSREGRELFF
TGTGCCAGCAGTTTATCCAGGGAGGGCAGGGAGCTGTTTTTT
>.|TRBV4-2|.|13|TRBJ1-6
CASSQDRKGSKTF
TGTGCCAGCAGCCAAGATAGGAAAGGGAGCAAAACCTTT
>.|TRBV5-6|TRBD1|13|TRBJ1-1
CASSLGTVTEAFF
TGTGCCAGCAGCCTGGGGACAGTCACTGAAGCTTTCTTT
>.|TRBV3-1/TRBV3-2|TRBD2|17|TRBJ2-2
CASRLAGGQTVAGELFF
TGTGCCAGCAGACTAGCGGGGGGCCAAACAGTCGCCGGGGAGCTGTTTTTT
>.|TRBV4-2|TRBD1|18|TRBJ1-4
CASSRPGTGRTPNEKLFF
TGTGCCAGCAGCCGCCCAGGGACAGGGAGGACGCCTAATGAAAAACTGTTTTTT
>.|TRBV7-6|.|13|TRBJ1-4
CASRLQGGEKLFF
TGTGCCAGCAGGTTACAGGGAGGTGAAAAACTGTTTTTT
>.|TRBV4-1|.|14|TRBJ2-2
CASRFRGNTGELFF
TGCGCCAGCAGGTTCAGGGGGAACACCGGGGAGCTGTTTTTT
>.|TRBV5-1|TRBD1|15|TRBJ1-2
CASSLQAGGDYGYTF
TGCGCCAGCAGCTTGCAGGCAGGGGGAGACTATGGCTACACCTTC
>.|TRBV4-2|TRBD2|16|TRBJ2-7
CASSQPLVGGTYEQYF
TGTGCCAGCAGCCAACCCCTTGTGGGGGGGACCTACGAGCAGTACTTC
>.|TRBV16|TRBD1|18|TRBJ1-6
CASSGSRDRGIYNSPLHF
TGTGCCAGCTCGGGGAGCCGGGACAGGGGGATCTATAATTCACCCCTCCACTTT
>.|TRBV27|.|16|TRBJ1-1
CASSASGAPRIAEAFF
TGTGCCAGCAGTGCCTCAGGGGCCCCGCGGATAGCTGAAGCTTTCTTT
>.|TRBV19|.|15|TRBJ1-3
CATQDLTSSGNTIYF
TGTGCCACCCAGGACTTGACGAGCTCTGGAAACACCATATATTTT
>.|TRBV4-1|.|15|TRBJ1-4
CASSQKHALNEKLFF
TGCGCCAGCAGCCAAAAGCACGCCCTTAATGAAAAACTGTTTTTT
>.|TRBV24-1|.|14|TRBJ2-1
CATSDHRTSSEQFF
TGTGCCACCAGTGACCACCGTACTAGCAGTGAGCAGTTCTTC
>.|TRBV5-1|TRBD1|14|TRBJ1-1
CASSLGVTGGDAFF
TGCGCCAGCAGCTTGGGGGTCACAGGGGGTGATGCTTTCTTT
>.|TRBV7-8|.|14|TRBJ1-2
CASSLAGRNYGYTF
TGTGCCAGCAGCTTGGCAGGGCGCAACTATGGCTACACCTTC